A selection of T cell receptor beta chains follows, all from one sample in a study of CD8+ T cells in alopecia areata. Using immunoSEQ multiplex PCR, the repertoire was profiled, and TCRdb retains in-frame clones only, with some absent. Of about 110,000 clones listed, 59% are singletons. Source material: CD8+ T cells sorted from blood. The receptor set was obtained from a human donor in good health. Each CDR3 is given with its conserved first and last residue. Each record gives: D gene, clone size, J gene, V gene, CDR3 DNA, CDR3 protein. D genes are given only for firm matches. Size values are once, few and many counts, or a class for expanded clones, and some rows have none.

TRBD1 | . | TRBJ2-7 | TRBV19 | TGTGCCAGTAGTGCAGGGACAGGGGCCGCCTACGAGCAGTACTTC | CASSAGTGAAYEQYF
. | . | TRBJ1-5 | TRBV2 | TGTGCCAGCAAAGCAGGGGATCAGCCCCAGCATTTT | CASKAGDQPQHF
TRBD1 | . | TRBJ1-1 | TRBV13 | TGTGCCAGCAGCTTAGGGACAGGGTCAGGGAACACTGAAGCTTTCTTT | CASSLGTGSGNTEAFF
TRBD2 | . | TRBJ2-3 | TRBV7-6 | TGTGCCAGCAGCTTACCTGGCGGGGGTAGCACAGATACGCAGTATTTT | CASSLPGGGSTDTQYF
TRBD1 | few | TRBJ2-5 | TRBV29-1 | TGCAGCGTTGAAGGGGGACAGGGATTAACAGAGACCCAGTACTTC | CSVEGGQGLTETQYF
. | . | TRBJ2-1 | TRBV27 | TGTGCCAGCAGTTTCCCGGGAGTCCACAATGAGCAGTTCTTC | CASSFPGVHNEQFF
. | few | TRBJ1-5 | TRBV2 | TGTGCCACCTCTGGTGGGGGCAATCAGCCCCAGCATTTT | CATSGGGNQPQHF
. | . | TRBJ2-3 | TRBV29-1 | TGCAGCGTGAGTTCCGGGCCAGATACGCAGTATTTT | CSVSSGPDTQYF
TRBD1 | . | TRBJ2-1 | TRBV15 | TGTGCCACCAGCAGGACAGGGATCTCCTACAATGAGCAGTTCTTC | CATSRTGISYNEQFF
. | . | TRBJ2-7 | TRBV11-2 | TGTGCCAGCAGCTTAGGGGGAAGATACGAGCAGTACTTC | CASSLGGRYEQYF
. | . | TRBJ2-2 | TRBV9 | TGTGCCAGCAGCGTAGGAGGTAGCCGGGAGCTGTTTTTT | CASSVGGSRELFF
. | few | TRBJ2-5 | TRBV13 | TGTGCCAGCAGCTTGAGAGGAGTGAGCCCCTATGAAGAGACCCAGTACTTC | CASSLRGVSPYEETQYF
. | . | TRBJ2-1 | TRBV27 | TGTGCCAGCAGTTTTCAGGGGTACAATGAGCAGTTCTTC | CASSFQGYNEQFF
TRBD1 | . | TRBJ1-6 | TRBV5-6 | TGTGCCAGCAGCTTGGAAGGACAGGGGATTTCACCCCTCCACTTT | CASSLEGQGISPLHF
. | . | TRBJ2-7 | TRBV30 | TGTGCCTGGAGTGTAGGGTACGAGCAGTACTTC | CAWSVGYEQYF
TRBD2 | . | TRBJ2-1 | TRBV15 | TGTGCCACCGGTTATCAGCGGGGATCGGGGAATGAGCAGTTCTTC | CATGYQRGSGNEQFF
. | . | TRBJ2-3 | TRBV29-1 | TGCAGCGTTTGGGCGTCCACAGATACGCAGTATTTT | CSVWASTDTQYF
. | . | TRBJ2-2 | TRBV9 | TGTGCCAGCAGCGAGACAGACACCGGGGAGCTGTTTTTT | CASSETDTGELFF
TRBD1 | . | TRBJ2-1 | TRBV19 | TGTGCCAGTAGCATCTTCCCGGGACAGGGGTTTAATGAGCAGTTCTTC | CASSIFPGQGFNEQFF
. | . | TRBJ1-1 | TRBV27 | TGTGCCAGCAGTTTTGGGGGCTTCACTGAAGCTTTCTTT | CASSFGGFTEAFF
TRBD2 | . | TRBJ2-3 | TRBV5-6 | TGTGCCAGCAGCGGAGAGGGACTAGCGGGGACCAGAGATACGCAGTATTTT | CASSGEGLAGTRDTQYF
. | few | TRBJ1-2 | TRBV5-6 | TGTGCCAGCAGCTTTCTGGACCTTAATGGCTACACCTTC | CASSFLDLNGYTF
TRBD2 | once | TRBJ2-1 | TRBV10-3 | TGTGCCATCAGCCCTAGCGGGGACTACAATGAGCAGTTCTTC | CAISPSGDYNEQFF
. | few | TRBJ2-3 | TRBV6-5 | TGTGCCAGCAGTACCGAGGGACATATCACAGATACGCAGTATTTT | CASSTEGHITDTQYF
TRBD2 | . | TRBJ2-3 | TRBV9 | TGTGCCAGCAGCGCCGGACTAGCGGAAACAGATACGCAGTATTTT | CASSAGLAETDTQYF
. | once | TRBJ2-5 | TRBV6-1 | TGTGCCAGCAGTGGCAAAGACATATCCCAAGAGACCCAGTACTTC | CASSGKDISQETQYF
. | . | TRBJ2-1 | TRBV6-5 | TGTGCCAGCAGTTACTCCGGTAATGAGCAGTTCTTC | CASSYSGNEQFF
. | . | TRBJ2-2 | TRBV5-1 | TGCGCCAGCAGCCCAACGATAGTAGCGAACACCGGGGAGCTGTTTTTT | CASSPTIVANTGELFF
. | . | TRBJ1-1 | TRBV19 | TGTGCCAGTAGTCCAAGGACTCGTGACACTGAAGCTTTCTTT | CASSPRTRDTEAFF
. | few | TRBJ2-2 | TRBV7-2 | TGTGCCAGCAGCCCCAACTTCGGGTCCACCGGGGAGCTGTTTTTT | CASSPNFGSTGELFF
. | once | TRBJ2-7 | TRBV2 | TGTGCCAGCAGTGAAGCGCTTGTCTACGAGCAGTACTTC | CASSEALVYEQYF
TRBD1 | . | TRBJ2-7 | TRBV19 | TGTGCCAGTAGTAAACAGGGGGCGGACGAGCAGTACTTC | CASSKQGADEQYF
. | . | TRBJ2-2 | TRBV7-9 | TGTGCCAGCAGCCACCCGGACAGAGCGAACACCGGGGAGCTGTTTTTT | CASSHPDRANTGELFF
TRBD2 | . | TRBJ2-3 | TRBV6-4 | TGTGCCAGCAGTGAAGCGGGGGGGACCACAGATACGCAGTATTTT | CASSEAGGTTDTQYF
TRBD1 | . | TRBJ2-7 | TRBV13 | TGTGCCAGCAGCTCGTCCCAGGGGACAGGGGCCAACTACGAGCAGTACTTC | CASSSSQGTGANYEQYF
. | . | TRBJ2-2 | TRBV9 | TGTGCCAGCAGCGTAGGTCCTACCACTACCGGGGAGCTGTTTTTT | CASSVGPTTTGELFF
TRBD2 | . | TRBJ2-5 | TRBV11-2 | TGTGCCAGCAGCTTAGGGCTAGCGGACCAAGAGACCCAGTACTTC | CASSLGLADQETQYF
. | . | TRBJ2-2 | TRBV6-1 | TGTGCCAGCAGTGAAACAGGGACGTACACCGGGGAGCTGTTTTTT | CASSETGTYTGELFF
. | . | TRBJ2-7 | TRBV29-1 | TGCAGCGCGGTTGGGGATTTCGGCGAGCAGTACTTC | CSAVGDFGEQYF
. | . | TRBJ2-7 | TRBV19 | TGTGCCAGTAGTATGGACGGGAGATCCTACGAGCAGTACTTC | CASSMDGRSYEQYF
TRBD1 | . | TRBJ2-7 | TRBV5-6 | TGTGCCAGCAGCCTGGGACAGGGCGGTTACGAGCAGTACTTC | CASSLGQGGYEQYF
. | . | TRBJ1-2 | TRBV7-8 | TGTGCCAGCAGCCAAGGGAGGGGGAGAGGCTATGGCTACACCTTC | CASSQGRGRGYGYTF
. | few | TRBJ1-1 | TRBV19 | TGTGCCAGCACCGACAGGAACACTGAAGCTTTCTTT | CASTDRNTEAFF
. | . | TRBJ1-6 | TRBV5-1 | TGCGCCAGCAGCTTGGCAACAGGAAGGGTTTCACCCCTCCACTTT | CASSLATGRVSPLHF
TRBD2 | . | TRBJ2-2 | TRBV29-1 | TGCAGCGTTGAAGGCGGGGGGGCGAACACCGGGGAGCTGTTTTTT | CSVEGGGANTGELFF
TRBD1 | once | TRBJ1-2 | TRBV19 | TGTGCCAGTAGTGTCCGGGACAGGATAGCTAACTATGGCTACACCTTC | CASSVRDRIANYGYTF
TRBD1 | . | TRBJ2-2 | TRBV27 | TGTGCCAGCAGTTCGGGACAGGGCACCGGGGAGCTGTTTTTT | CASSSGQGTGELFF
. | . | TRBJ2-2 | TRBV29-1 | TGCAGCGCTGGGGCGTACGGGGAGCTGTTTTTT | CSAGAYGELFF
. | few | TRBJ2-1 | TRBV29-1 | TGCAGCATGTGGGACGGACCGAACCTAGAGCAGTTCTTC | CSMWDGPNLEQFF
. | few | TRBJ2-5 | TRBV21-1 | TGTGCCAGCCGCCAGGGGGACTCAGAGACCCAGTACTTC | CASRQGDSETQYF
. | . | TRBJ1-3 | TRBV29-1 | TGCAGCGTCTGGAATACTGGAAACACCATATATTTT | CSVWNTGNTIYF
TRBD1 | . | TRBJ1-1 | TRBV23-1 | TGCGCCAGCAGTCAGCTCCGGGACAGCGAACTTGAAGCTTTCTTT | CASSQLRDSELEAFF
. | . | TRBJ1-1 | TRBV7-9 | TGTGCCAGCACACGATTTCGATCAGGGGAAAACACTGAAGCTTTCTTT | CASTRFRSGENTEAFF
. | few | TRBJ2-7 | TRBV5-1 | TGCGCCAGCAGCACACGAATGAGGAACAGGGGAGGCGAGCAGTACTTC | CASSTRMRNRGGEQYF
. | . | TRBJ2-2 | TRBV15 | TGTGCCACCAGCAGAGGTCAGGGGCCGAACACCGGGGAGCTGTTTTTT | CATSRGQGPNTGELFF